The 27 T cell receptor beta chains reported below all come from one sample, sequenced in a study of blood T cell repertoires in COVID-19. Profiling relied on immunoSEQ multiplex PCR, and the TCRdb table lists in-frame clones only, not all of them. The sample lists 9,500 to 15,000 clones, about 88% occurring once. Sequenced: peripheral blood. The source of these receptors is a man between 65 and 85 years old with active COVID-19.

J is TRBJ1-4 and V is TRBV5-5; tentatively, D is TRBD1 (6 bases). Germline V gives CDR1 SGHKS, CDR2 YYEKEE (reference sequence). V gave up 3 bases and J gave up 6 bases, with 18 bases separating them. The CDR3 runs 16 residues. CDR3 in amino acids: CASSCEGGARDEKLFF. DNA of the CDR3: TGTGCCAGCAGCTGCGAGGGGGGGGCCCGCGATGAAAAACTGTTTTTT. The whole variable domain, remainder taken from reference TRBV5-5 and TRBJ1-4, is DAGVTQSPTHLIKTRGQQVTLRCSPISGHKSVSWYQQVLGQGPQFIFQYYEKEERGRGNFPDRFSARQFPNYSSELNVNALLLGDSALYLCASSCEGGARDEKLFFGSGTQLSVL.

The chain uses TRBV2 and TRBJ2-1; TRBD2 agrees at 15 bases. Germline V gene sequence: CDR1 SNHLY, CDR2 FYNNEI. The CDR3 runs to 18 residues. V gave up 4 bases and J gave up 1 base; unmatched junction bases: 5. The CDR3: CASSVGLAGGKSYNEQFF. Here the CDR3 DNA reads TGTGCCAGCAGTGTAGGACTAGCGGGAGGGAAATCCTACAATGAGCAGTTCTTC.

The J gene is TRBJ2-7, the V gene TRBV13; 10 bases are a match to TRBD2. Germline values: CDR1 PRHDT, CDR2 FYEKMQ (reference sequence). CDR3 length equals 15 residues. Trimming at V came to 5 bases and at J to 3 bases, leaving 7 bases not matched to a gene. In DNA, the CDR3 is TGTGCCAGCAGCAAGCGGGGGGGAAGTCTCTACGAGCAGTACTTC. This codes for CASSKRGGSLYEQYF.

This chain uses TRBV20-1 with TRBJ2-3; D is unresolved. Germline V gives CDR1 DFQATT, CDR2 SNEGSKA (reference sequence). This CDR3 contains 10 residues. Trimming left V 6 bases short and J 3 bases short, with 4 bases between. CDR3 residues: CSAMTDTQYF. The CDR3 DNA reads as TGCAGTGCCATGACAGATACGCAGTATTTT.

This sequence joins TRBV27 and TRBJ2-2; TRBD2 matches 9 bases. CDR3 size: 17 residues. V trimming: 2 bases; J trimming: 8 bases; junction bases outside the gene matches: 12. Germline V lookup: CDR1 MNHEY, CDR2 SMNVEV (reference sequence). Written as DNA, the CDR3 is TGTGCCAGCAGTTTAAAGTGGAGGTCTCTAGCGGGGGGGGAGCTGTTTTTT. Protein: CASSLKWRSLAGGELFF.

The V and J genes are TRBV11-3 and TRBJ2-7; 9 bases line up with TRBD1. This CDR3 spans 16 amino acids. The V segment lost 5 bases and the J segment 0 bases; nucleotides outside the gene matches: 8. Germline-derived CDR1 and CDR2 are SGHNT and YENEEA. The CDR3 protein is CASSPRQGVSSYEQYF. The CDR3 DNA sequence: TGTGCCAGCAGCCCTCGACAGGGGGTAAGCTCCTACGAGCAGTACTTC.

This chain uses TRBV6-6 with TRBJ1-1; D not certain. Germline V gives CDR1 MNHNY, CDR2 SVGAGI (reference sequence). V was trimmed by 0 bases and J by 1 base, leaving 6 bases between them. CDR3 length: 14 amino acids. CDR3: CASSYSEANTEAFF. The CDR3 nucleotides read TGTGCCAGCAGTTACTCGGAGGCGAACACTGAAGCTTTCTTT.

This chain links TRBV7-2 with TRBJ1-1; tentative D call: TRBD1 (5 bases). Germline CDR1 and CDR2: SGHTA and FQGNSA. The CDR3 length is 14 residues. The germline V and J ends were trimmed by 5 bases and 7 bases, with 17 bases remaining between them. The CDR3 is CASSQAGPQGEAFF. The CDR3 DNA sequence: TGTGCCAGCAGCCAGGCAGGCCCTCAGGGTGAAGCTTTCTTT.

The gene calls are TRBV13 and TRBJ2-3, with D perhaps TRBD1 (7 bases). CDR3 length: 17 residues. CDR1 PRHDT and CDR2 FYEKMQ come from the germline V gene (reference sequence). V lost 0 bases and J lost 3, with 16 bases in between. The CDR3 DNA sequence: TGTGCCAGCAGCTTAGGCCCCAGGGGGACTCCAACAGATACGCAGTATTTT. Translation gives CASSLGPRGTPTDTQYF.

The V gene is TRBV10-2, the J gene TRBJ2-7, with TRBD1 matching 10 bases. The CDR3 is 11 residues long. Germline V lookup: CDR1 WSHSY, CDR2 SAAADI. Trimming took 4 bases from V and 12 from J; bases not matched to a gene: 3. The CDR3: CASSVGDRGYF. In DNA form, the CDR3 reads TGCGCCAGCAGTGTTGGGGACAGGGGGTACTTC.

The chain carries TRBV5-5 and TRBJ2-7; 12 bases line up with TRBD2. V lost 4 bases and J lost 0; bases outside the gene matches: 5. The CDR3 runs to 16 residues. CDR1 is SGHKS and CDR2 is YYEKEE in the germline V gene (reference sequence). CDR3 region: CASSRRLAGASYEQYF. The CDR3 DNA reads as TGTGCCAGCAGCCGCCGACTAGCGGGGGCCTCCTACGAGCAGTACTTC.

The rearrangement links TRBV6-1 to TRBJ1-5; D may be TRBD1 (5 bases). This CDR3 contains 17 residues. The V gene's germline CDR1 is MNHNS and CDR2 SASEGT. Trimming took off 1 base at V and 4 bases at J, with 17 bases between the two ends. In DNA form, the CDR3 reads TGTGCCAGCAGTGAAGGGAAGGGGTCTAGTGGAAATCAGCCCCAGCATTTT. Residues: CASSEGKGSSGNQPQHF.

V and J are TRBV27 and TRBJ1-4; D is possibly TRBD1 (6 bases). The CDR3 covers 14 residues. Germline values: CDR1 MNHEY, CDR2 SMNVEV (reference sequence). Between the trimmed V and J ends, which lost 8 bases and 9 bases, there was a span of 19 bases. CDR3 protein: CASSWGQLGKKLFF. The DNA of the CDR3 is TGTGCCAGCTCTTGGGGGCAATTAGGAAAAAAACTGTTTTTT. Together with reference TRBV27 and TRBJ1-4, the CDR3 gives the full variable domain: EAQVTQNPRYLITVTGKKLTVTCSQNMNHEYMSWYRQDPGLGLRQIYYSMNVEVTDKGDVPEGYKVSRKEKRNFPLILESPSPNQTSLYFCASSWGQLGKKLFFGSGTQLSVL.

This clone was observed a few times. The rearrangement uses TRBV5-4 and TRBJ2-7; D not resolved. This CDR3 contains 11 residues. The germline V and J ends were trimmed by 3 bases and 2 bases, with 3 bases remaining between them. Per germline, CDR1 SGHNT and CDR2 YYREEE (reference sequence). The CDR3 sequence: CASSSAYEQYF. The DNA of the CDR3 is TGTGCCAGCAGCTCCGCCTACGAGCAGTACTTC.

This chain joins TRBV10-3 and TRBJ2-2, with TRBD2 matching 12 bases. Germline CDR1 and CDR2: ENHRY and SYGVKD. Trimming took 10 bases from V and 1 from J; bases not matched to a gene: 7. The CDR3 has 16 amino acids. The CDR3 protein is CATYPTSGRNTGELFF. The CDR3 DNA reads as TGTGCCACCTATCCGACTAGCGGGAGGAACACCGGGGAGCTGTTTTTT.

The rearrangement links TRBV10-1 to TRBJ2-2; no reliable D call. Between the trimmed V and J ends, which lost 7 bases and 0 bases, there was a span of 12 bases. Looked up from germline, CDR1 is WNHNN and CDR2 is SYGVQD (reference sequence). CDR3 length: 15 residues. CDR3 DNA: TGCGCCAGCAAATCCGGCGGCACGAACACCGGGGAGCTGTTTTTT. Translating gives CASKSGGTNTGELFF.

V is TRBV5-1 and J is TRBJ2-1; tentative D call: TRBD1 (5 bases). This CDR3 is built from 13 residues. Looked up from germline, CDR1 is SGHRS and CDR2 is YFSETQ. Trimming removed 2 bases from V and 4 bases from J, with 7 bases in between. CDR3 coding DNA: TGCGCCAGCAGCTTAGGGGAATACAATGAGCAGTTCTTC. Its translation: CASSLGEYNEQFF.

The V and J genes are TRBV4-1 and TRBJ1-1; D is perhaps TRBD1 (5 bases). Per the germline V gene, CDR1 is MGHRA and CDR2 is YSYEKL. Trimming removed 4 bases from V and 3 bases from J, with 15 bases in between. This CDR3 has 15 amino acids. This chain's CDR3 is CASSPLGWGDTEAFF. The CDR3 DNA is TGCGCCAGCAGCCCCCTAGGATGGGGGGACACTGAAGCTTTCTTT.

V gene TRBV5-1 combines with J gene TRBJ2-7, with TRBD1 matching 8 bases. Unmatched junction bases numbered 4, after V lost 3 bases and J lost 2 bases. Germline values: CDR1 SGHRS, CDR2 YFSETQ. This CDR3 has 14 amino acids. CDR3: CASSSGQGTYEQYF. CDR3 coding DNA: TGCGCCAGCAGCTCTGGACAGGGTACCTACGAGCAGTACTTC.

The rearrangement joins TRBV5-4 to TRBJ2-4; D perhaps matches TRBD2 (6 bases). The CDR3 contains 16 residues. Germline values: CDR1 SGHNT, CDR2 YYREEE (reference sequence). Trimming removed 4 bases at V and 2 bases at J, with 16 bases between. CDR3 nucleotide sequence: TGTGCCAGCAGCGGACGGTTGGGGGGTACCAAAAACATTCAGTACTTC. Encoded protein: CASSGRLGGTKNIQYF.

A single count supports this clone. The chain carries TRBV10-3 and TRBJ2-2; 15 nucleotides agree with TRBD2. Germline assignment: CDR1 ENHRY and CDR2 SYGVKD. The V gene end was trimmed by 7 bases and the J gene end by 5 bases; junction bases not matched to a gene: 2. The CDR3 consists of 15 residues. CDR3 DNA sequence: TGTGCCATCACCGGGACTAGCGGGAGGACCGGGGAGCTGTTTTTT. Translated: CAITGTSGRTGELFF.

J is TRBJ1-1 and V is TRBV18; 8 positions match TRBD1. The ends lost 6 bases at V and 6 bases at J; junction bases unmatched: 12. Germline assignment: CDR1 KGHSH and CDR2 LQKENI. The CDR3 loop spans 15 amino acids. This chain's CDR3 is CASSTGAGAGAEAFF. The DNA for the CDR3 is TGTGCCAGCTCGACAGGGGCAGGTGCTGGGGCTGAAGCTTTCTTT.

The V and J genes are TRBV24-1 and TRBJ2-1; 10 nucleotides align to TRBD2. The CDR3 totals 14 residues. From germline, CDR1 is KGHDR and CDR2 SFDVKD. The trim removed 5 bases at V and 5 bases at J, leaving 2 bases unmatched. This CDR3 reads CATSGLAGDNEQFF. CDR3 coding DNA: TGTGCCACCAGTGGGCTAGCGGGAGACAATGAGCAGTTCTTC.

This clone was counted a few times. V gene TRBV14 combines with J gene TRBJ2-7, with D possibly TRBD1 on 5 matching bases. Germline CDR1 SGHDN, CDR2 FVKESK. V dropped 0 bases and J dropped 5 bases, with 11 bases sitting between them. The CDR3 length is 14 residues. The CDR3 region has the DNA TGTGCCAGCAGCCAAGATTACAGGTCCGACGAGCAGTACTTC. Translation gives CASSQDYRSDEQYF.

DNA for the CDR3: TGTGCCAGCAGTTACTCCGGACAGCCTAATCAGCCCCAGCATTTT. As protein: CASSYSGQPNQPQHF. V is TRBV6-5 and J is TRBJ1-5; weak D call: TRBD1 (6 bases). V was trimmed by 0 bases and J by 4 bases, leaving 10 bases between them. Germline CDR1 and CDR2: MNHEY and SVGAGI. The CDR3 totals 15 residues.

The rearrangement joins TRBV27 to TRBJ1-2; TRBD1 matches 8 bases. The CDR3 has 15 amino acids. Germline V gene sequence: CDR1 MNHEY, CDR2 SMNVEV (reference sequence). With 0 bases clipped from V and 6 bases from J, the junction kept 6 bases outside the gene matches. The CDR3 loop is CASSLSAGGWNGYTF. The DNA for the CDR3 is TGTGCCAGCAGTTTATCCGCAGGGGGCTGGAATGGCTACACCTTC.

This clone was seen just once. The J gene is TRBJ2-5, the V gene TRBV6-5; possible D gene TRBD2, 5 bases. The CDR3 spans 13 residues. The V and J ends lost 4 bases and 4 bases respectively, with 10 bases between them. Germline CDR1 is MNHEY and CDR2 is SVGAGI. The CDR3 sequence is CASSFSDVETQYF. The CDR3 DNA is TGTGCCAGCAGTTTTAGCGACGTAGAGACCCAGTACTTC.